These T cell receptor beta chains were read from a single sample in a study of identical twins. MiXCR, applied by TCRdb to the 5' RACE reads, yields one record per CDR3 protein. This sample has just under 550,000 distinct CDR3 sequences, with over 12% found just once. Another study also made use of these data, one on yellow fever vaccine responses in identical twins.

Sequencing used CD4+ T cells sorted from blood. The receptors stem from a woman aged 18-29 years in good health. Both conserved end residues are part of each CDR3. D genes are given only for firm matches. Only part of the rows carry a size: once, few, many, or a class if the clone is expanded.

cdr3_nt: TGTGCCAGCAGTTTATTGGCAGGGTCGAACACTGAAGCTTTCTTT
cdr3_aa: CASSLLAGSNTEAFF
v_call: TRBV27
j_call: TRBJ1-1
d_call: .
clone_size: .

cdr3_nt: TGTGCCAGCAGCTCCTTCCCCACAGATACGCAGTATTTT
cdr3_aa: CASSSFPTDTQYF
v_call: TRBV5-6
j_call: TRBJ2-3
d_call: .
clone_size: few

cdr3_nt: TGTGCCAGCAGCTTATTGGTAGCGGGAGAGGGCGAGCAGTACTTC
cdr3_aa: CASSLLVAGEGEQYF
v_call: TRBV7-8
j_call: TRBJ2-7
d_call: TRBD2
clone_size: .

cdr3_nt: TGCGCCAGCAGCTTGGGGGGGTTAGGTACTGAAGCTTTCTTT
cdr3_aa: CASSLGGLGTEAFF
v_call: TRBV5-1
j_call: TRBJ1-1
d_call: .
clone_size: .

cdr3_nt: TGTGCCAGCAGGCCCACCGGGACTAGCGCCCCAGATACGCAGTATTTT
cdr3_aa: CASRPTGTSAPDTQYF
v_call: TRBV12-3/TRBV12-4
j_call: TRBJ2-3
d_call: TRBD2
clone_size: few

cdr3_nt: TGCAGTGCTAGAGCAACCCGTGGGACTGCTTCCTACGAGCAGTACTTC
cdr3_aa: CSARATRGTASYEQYF
v_call: TRBV20-1
j_call: TRBJ2-7
d_call: .
clone_size: few

cdr3_nt: TGTGCCAGTAGGGTAACAAGGAACACCGGGGAGCTGTTTTTT
cdr3_aa: CASRVTRNTGELFF
v_call: TRBV19
j_call: TRBJ2-2
d_call: .
clone_size: .

cdr3_nt: TGTGCCAGCAGCCTTGAACTAGCGCCTAGGACGGATACGCAGTATTTT
cdr3_aa: CASSLELAPRTDTQYF
v_call: TRBV7-9
j_call: TRBJ2-3
d_call: TRBD2
clone_size: .

cdr3_nt: TGTGCCAGCAGCTCTTCGGGGACAGGGGGCGGGTACGAGCAGTACTTC
cdr3_aa: CASSSSGTGGGYEQYF
v_call: TRBV28
j_call: TRBJ2-7
d_call: TRBD1
clone_size: few

cdr3_nt: TGTGCCAGCAGCTATAGGCGCTCTAGCGGGAGTCACAATGAGCAGTTCTTC
cdr3_aa: CASSYRRSSGSHNEQFF
v_call: TRBV7-2
j_call: TRBJ2-1
d_call: TRBD2
clone_size: .

cdr3_nt: TGTGCCAGCAGTTTATCGGACAGCCAAGAGACCCAGTACTTC
cdr3_aa: CASSLSDSQETQYF
v_call: TRBV28
j_call: TRBJ2-5
d_call: .
clone_size: few

cdr3_nt: TGTGCCAGCAGCCAAGATTCATGGGATACTAGCGCCCCACGAGATACGCAGTATTTT
cdr3_aa: CASSQDSWDTSAPRDTQYF
v_call: TRBV14
j_call: TRBJ2-3
d_call: TRBD2
clone_size: many

cdr3_nt: TGTGCCATCAGAAACCAACGCGACAGGGGCGGGGAAGCTTTCTTT
cdr3_aa: CAIRNQRDRGGEAFF
v_call: TRBV10-3
j_call: TRBJ1-1
d_call: TRBD1
clone_size: few

cdr3_nt: TGCAGTGTGATAGCTGAAATGTGGAATGAGCAGTTCTTC
cdr3_aa: CSVIAEMWNEQFF
v_call: TRBV20-1
j_call: TRBJ2-1
d_call: .
clone_size: few

cdr3_nt: TGTGCCAGCAGTACTATCTATGGCTACACCTTC
cdr3_aa: CASSTIYGYTF
v_call: TRBV12-3/TRBV12-4
j_call: TRBJ1-2
d_call: .
clone_size: many

cdr3_nt: TGTGCCATCAGCACTACCGGGACTAGCGCTTACAATGAGCAGTTCTTC
cdr3_aa: CAISTTGTSAYNEQFF
v_call: TRBV10-3
j_call: TRBJ2-1
d_call: TRBD2
clone_size: few

cdr3_nt: TGTGCCAGCACGGGCCAGTACTCCTACAATGAGCAGTTCTTC
cdr3_aa: CASTGQYSYNEQFF
v_call: TRBV10-3
j_call: TRBJ2-1
d_call: .
clone_size: few

cdr3_nt: TGCGCCAGCAGCTTTCGACAGGGGGCAATTTTGGCCGGGGAGCTGTTTTTT
cdr3_aa: CASSFRQGAILAGELFF
v_call: TRBV5-1
j_call: TRBJ2-2
d_call: TRBD1
clone_size: .

cdr3_nt: TGCGCCAGCAGTGATAGTCTAGCGGCGCCCACAGATACGCAGTATTTT
cdr3_aa: CASSDSLAAPTDTQYF
v_call: TRBV10-1
j_call: TRBJ2-3
d_call: TRBD2
clone_size: .